The clone carrying this T cell receptor (beta chain) was seen a few times. The sample belongs to a study of control samples from healthy donors and cancer patients. The junction had 5 bases not matched to a gene; V was cut back by 2 bases and J by 4 bases. This CDR3 has 15 amino acids. Germline V gene data show CDR1 as MNHEY and CDR2 as SVGEGT. Profiling relied on immunoSEQ multiplex PCR, and the TCRdb table lists in-frame clones only, not all of them. The sample lists some 210,000 clones; about 90% were seen once. This TCR derives from a man aged 30 to 45 in good health. The sequenced sample consisted of blood. The chain links TRBV6-2 or TRBV6-3 to TRBJ1-1; 9 bases line up with TRBD1. CDR3 loop: CASSYPGQGSTEAFF. DNA of the CDR3: TGTGCCAGCAGTTACCCAGGACAGGGGAGCACTGAAGCTTTCTTT.